This T cell receptor (beta chain) was documented in a study of T cell changes during pregnancy in multiple sclerosis. Assay: immunoSEQ multiplex PCR; the TCRdb copy retains only in-frame clones and omits some. The sample lists approximately 30,000 clones; nearly 90% were seen once. Germline lookup yields CDR1 SNHLY and CDR2 FYNNEI. This CDR3 is built from 18 residues. V lost 10 bases and J lost 2; bases outside the gene matches: 16. The sequences come from CD8+ T cells from peripheral blood mononuclear cells, collected in the third trimester of pregnancy. J is TRBJ2-7 and V is TRBV2; the match to TRBD2 covers 14 bases. This clonotype originated in a female donor with multiple sclerosis, enrolled in a pregnancy study. The CDR3 bases are TGTGCCACCGTTGCTGCCGGGACTAGCGGGAGTTTGGCCTACGAGCAGTACTTC. Its translation: CATVAAGTSGSLAYEQYF.